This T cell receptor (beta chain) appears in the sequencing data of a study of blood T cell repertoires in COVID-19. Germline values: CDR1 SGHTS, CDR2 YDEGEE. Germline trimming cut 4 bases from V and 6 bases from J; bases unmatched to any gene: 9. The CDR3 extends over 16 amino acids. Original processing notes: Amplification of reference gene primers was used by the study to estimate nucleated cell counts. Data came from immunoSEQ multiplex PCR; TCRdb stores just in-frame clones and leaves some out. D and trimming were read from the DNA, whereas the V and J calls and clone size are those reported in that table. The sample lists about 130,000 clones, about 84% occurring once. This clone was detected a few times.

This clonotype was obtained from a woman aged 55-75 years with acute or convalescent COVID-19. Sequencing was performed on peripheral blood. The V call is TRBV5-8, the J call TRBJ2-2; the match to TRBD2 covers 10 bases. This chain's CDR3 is CASSIERGGPPGELFF. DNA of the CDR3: TGTGCCAGCAGCATTGAGCGGGGGGGACCCCCCGGGGAGCTGTTTTTT.